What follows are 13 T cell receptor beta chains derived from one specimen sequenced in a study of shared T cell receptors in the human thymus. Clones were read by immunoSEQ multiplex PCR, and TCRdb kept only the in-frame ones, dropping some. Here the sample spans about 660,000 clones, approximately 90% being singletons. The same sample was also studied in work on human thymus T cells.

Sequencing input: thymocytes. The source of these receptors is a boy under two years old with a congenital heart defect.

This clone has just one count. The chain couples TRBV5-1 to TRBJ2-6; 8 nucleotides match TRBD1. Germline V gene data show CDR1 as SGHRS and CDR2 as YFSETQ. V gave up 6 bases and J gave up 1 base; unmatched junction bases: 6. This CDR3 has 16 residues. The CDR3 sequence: CASNGQGQSGANVLTF. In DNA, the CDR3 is TGCGCCAGCAACGGACAGGGCCAGTCTGGGGCCAACGTCCTGACTTTC. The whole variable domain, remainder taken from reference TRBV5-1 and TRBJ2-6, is KAGVTQTPRYLIKTRGQQVTLSCSPISGHRSVSWYQQTPGQGLQFLFEYFSETQRNKGNFPGRFSGRQFSNSRSEMNVSTLELGDSALYLCASNGQGQSGANVLTFGAGSRLTVL.

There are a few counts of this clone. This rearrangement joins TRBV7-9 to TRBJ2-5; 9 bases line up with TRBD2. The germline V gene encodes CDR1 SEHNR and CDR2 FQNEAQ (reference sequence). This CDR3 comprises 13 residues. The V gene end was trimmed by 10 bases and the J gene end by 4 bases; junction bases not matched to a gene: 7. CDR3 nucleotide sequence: TGTGCCACGTTAGCGGGAGAAGGAGAGACCCAGTACTTC. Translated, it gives CATLAGEGETQYF.

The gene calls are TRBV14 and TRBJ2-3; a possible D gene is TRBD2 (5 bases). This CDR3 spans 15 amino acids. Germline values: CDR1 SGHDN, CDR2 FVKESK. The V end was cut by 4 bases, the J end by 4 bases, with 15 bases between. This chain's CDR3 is CASSPLLSGPDTQYF. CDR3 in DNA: TGTGCCAGCAGCCCCTTACTAAGCGGCCCAGATACGCAGTATTTT.

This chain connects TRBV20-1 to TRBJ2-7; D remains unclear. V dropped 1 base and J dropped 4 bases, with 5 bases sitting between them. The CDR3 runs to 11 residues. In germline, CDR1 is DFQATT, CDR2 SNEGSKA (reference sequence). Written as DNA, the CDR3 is TGCAGTGCTAGAGCGGTTTACGAGCAGTACTTC. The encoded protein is CSARAVYEQYF.

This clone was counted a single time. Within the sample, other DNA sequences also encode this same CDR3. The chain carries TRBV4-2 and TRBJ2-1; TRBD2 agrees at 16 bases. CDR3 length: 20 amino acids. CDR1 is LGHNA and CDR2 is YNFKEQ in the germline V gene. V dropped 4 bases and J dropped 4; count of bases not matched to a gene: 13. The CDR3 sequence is CASSRDKPGLAGGSYNEQFF. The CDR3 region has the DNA TGTGCCAGCAGCCGCGACAAACCGGGACTAGCGGGAGGGTCTTACAATGAGCAGTTCTTC.

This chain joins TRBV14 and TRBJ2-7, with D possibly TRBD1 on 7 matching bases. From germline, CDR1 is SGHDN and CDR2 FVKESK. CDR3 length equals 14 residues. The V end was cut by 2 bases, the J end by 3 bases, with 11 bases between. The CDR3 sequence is CASSQRQGGYEQYF. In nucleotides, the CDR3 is TGTGCCAGCAGCCAACGACAGGGAGGCTACGAGCAGTACTTC.

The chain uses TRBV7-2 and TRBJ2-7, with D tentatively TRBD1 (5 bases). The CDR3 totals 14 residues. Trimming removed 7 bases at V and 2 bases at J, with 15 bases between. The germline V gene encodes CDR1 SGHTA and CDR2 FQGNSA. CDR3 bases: TGTGCCAGCACCCATCCAGGGTCTCCCTACGAGCAGTACTTC. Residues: CASTHPGSPYEQYF.

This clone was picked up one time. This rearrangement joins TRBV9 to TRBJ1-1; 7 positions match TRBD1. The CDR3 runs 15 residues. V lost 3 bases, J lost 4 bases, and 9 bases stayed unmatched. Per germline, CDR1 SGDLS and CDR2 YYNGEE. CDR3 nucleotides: TGTGCCAGCAGCGGGACGACAGGGTGCGGCACTGAAGCTTTCTTT. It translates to CASSGTTGCGTEAFF.

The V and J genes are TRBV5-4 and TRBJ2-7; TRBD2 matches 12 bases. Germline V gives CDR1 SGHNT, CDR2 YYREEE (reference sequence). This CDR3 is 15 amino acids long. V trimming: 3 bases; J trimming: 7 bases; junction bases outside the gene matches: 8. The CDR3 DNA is TGTGCCAGCAGCTCTATTCCGGGACTAGCGGGTGAGCAGTACTTC. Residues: CASSSIPGLAGEQYF.

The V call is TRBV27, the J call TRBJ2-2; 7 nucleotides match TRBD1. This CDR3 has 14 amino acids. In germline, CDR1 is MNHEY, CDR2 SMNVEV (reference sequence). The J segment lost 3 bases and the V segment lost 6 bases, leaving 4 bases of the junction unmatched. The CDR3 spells CASRPGTDTGELFF. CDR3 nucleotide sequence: TGTGCCAGCAGGCCCGGGACAGACACCGGGGAGCTGTTTTTT.

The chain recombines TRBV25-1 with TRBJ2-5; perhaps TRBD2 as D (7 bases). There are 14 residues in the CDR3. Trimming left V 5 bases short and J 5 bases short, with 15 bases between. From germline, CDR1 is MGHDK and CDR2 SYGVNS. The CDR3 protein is CASSPRGAGETQYF. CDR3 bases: TGTGCCAGCAGTCCCCGGGGGGCCGGGGAGACCCAGTACTTC.

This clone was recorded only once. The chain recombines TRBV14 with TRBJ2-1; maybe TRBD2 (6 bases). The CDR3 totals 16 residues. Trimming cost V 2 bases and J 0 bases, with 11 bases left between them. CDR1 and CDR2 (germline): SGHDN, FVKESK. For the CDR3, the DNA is TGTGCCAGCAGCCAACCGGGACTTAGCTCCTACAATGAGCAGTTCTTC. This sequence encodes CASSQPGLSSYNEQFF.

CDR3 bases: TGTGCCATCAGTGAGCCCTCTAGTCCCACCTACAATGAGCAGTTCTTC. Translating gives CAISEPSSPTYNEQFF. The genes are TRBV10-3 and TRBJ2-1; no reliable D call. Germline V gives CDR1 ENHRY, CDR2 SYGVKD. The V and J ends lost 2 bases and 2 bases respectively, with 13 bases between them. CDR3 size: 16 residues.